The entry below gives a single T cell receptor (beta chain) sequence along with its context. No antigen is known for it. This CDR3 region has 15 residues. Germline CDR1 is ENHRY and CDR2 is SYGVKD. Trimming left V 0 bases short and J 4 bases short, with 12 bases between. The data belong to a study of long-term antiretroviral therapy in people with HIV. Study conclusions and caveats: Compared with controls, HIV repertoires showed narrower CDR3 length ranges. Repertoire composition at all time points was dominated by clones that had expanded before ART. Diversity rose after ART but stayed below transplant donor controls.

Version v3.0 of the immunoSEQ assay ran at survey level. The assay was immunoSEQ multiplex PCR, and TCRdb's table has in-frame clones only and misses some. The sample shows some 16,000 clones, around four fifths of them seen only once. The sequence came from a man aged 40-49 years with HIV. The sample was unsorted PBMCs, taken 2.1 years after starting antiretroviral therapy. V is TRBV10-3 and J is TRBJ2-5, with D perhaps TRBD1 (6 bases). The chain's CDR3 is CAISESRGQGETQYF. As DNA, the CDR3 is TGTGCCATCAGTGAGTCGAGGGGACAAGGAGAGACCCAGTACTTC.